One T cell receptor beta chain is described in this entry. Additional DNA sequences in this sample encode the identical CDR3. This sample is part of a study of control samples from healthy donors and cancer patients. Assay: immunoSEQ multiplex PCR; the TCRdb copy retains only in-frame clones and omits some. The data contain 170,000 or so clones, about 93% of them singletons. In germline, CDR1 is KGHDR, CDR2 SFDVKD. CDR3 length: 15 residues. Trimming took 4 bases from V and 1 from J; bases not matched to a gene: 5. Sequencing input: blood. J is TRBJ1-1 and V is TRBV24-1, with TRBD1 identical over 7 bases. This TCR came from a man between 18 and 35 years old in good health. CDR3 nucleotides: TGTGCCACCAGTGACCCGAGGACAGGGAACACTGAAGCTTTCTTT. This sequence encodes CATSDPRTGNTEAFF.